The clone carrying this TCR beta chain occurred a few times. The data belong to a study of T-cell reconstitution after alpha-beta-depleted transplantation in children. Unique molecular identifiers were incorporated during preparation of the TCRbeta library. TCRdb used MiXCR to reprocess the PCR reads, holding one entry per CDR3 protein. The table records more than 550,000 distinct CDR3 sequences, about 10% of them present only once. Germline CDR1 MNHEY, CDR2 SVGEGT. The CDR3 extends over 15 amino acids. The ends lost 7 bases at V and 6 bases at J; junction bases unmatched: 12. The J gene is TRBJ2-3, the V gene TRBV6-2 or TRBV6-3; 8 bases fit TRBD2. The sequences come from PBMCs from the stem cell graft donor, collected from the stem cell graft. This clonotype originated in a human donor who donated a stem cell graft to a child with acute myeloid leukemia. This chain's CDR3 is CASTIGTSFLDTQYF. Here the CDR3 DNA reads TGTGCCAGCACCATCGGGACTAGTTTTTTGGATACGCAGTATTTT.